One sample yielded the 14 T cell receptor beta chains listed below, sequenced in a study of blood T cell repertoires in COVID-19. Libraries were prepared by immunoSEQ multiplex PCR; TCRdb keeps only in-frame clonotypes and omits some of them. This sample has almost 400,000 clones; 85% to 90% occur once, and the top ten carry more than 0.9%. Material for sequencing was PBMCs or T cells enriched from blood (not recorded which). The receptors shown here come from a woman aged 25 to 39 with acute COVID-19.

J is TRBJ1-2 and V is TRBV24-1; D gene unclear. The germline gives CDR1 KGHDR, CDR2 SFDVKD. Trimming stripped 4 bases from V and 4 bases from J, with 15 bases between. CDR3 length: 15 amino acids. The CDR3 is CATSDEGGGSYGYTF. CDR3 bases: TGTGCCACCAGTGACGAGGGAGGCGGGAGCTATGGCTACACCTTC.

The J gene is TRBJ1-3, the V gene TRBV7-7, with TRBD1 matching 9 bases. Germline assignment: CDR1 SSHAT and CDR2 FNYEAQ (reference sequence). The CDR3 contains 15 residues. V shed 3 bases and J 9 bases; nucleotides not matched to a gene: 9. CDR3 sequence (DNA): TGTGCCAGCAGCTTCGGGACAGGGCAAAGCTCCACCATATATTTT. It specifies CASSFGTGQSSTIYF.

V gene TRBV7-8 combines with J gene TRBJ1-1, with 7 bases lining up with TRBD1. Germline V gene sequence: CDR1 SGHVS, CDR2 FQNEAQ. The V segment lost 5 bases and the J segment 3 bases; nucleotides outside the gene matches: 3. The length of the CDR3 is 13 residues. CDR3 DNA: TGTGCCAGCAGCGGACAGGTGGACACTGAAGCTTTCTTT. This codes for CASSGQVDTEAFF.

This clone was found once. The chain joins TRBV4-3 to TRBJ2-5; D is undetermined. CDR1 LGHNA and CDR2 YSLEER come from the germline V gene. The CDR3 length is 14 residues. Deletions cut 0 bases from V and 2 bases from J, with 7 bases between. The CDR3 bases are TGCGCCAGCAGCCAAGATAGCCCGCAAGAGACCCAGTACTTC. Its translation is CASSQDSPQETQYF.

The chain employs TRBV10-3 and TRBJ1-6; 7 bases are a match to TRBD1. The CDR3 sequence is 16 residues long. Trimming took 2 bases from V and 3 from J; bases not matched to a gene: 4. Per the germline V gene, CDR1 is ENHRY and CDR2 is SYGVKD. The CDR3 region has the DNA TGTGCCATCAGTGAGCTTTGGGACAGCTATAATTCACCCCTCCACTTT. Translation gives CAISELWDSYNSPLHF.

This clone appeared once. The CDR3, as DNA: TGTGCCAGCATTGACAGGGCAACTAATGAAAAACTGTTTTTT. As protein: CASIDRATNEKLFF. The chain has TRBV2 and TRBJ1-4; 7 bases are shared with TRBD1. Germline V gene sequence: CDR1 SNHLY, CDR2 FYNNEI. The CDR3 is 14 residues long. V dropped 7 bases and J dropped 0; count of bases not matched to a gene: 2.

The V call is TRBV6-2 or TRBV6-3, the J call TRBJ2-4; TRBD2 matches at 7 bases. Germline loops: CDR1 MNHEY, CDR2 SVGEGT. CDR3 size: 13 residues. J gave up 6 bases and V 5 bases, and 4 bases lay outside the gene matches. The CDR3 loop reads CASSPGRRNIQYF. The CDR3 nucleotides are TGTGCCAGCAGTCCCGGGAGGCGAAACATTCAGTACTTC.

This chain connects TRBV30 to TRBJ1-1; 8 bases agree with TRBD1. With 7 bases clipped from V and 4 bases from J, the junction kept 8 bases outside the gene matches. The V gene's germline CDR1 is GTSNPN and CDR2 SVGIG (reference sequence). The CDR3 is made up of 13 amino acids. CDR3 sequence reads: CALTDRVGTEAFF. The DNA of the CDR3 is TGTGCCTTGACGGACAGGGTGGGCACTGAAGCTTTCTTT. Looking up the rest from reference TRBV30 and TRBJ1-1 gives the full variable domain: SQTIHQWPATLVQPVGSPLSLECTVEGTSNPNLYWYRQAAGRGLQLLFYSVGIGQISSEVPQNLSASRPQDRQFILSSKKLLLSDSGFYLCALTDRVGTEAFFGQGTRLTVV.

The CDR3 sequence: CSVEPLAGENTGELFF. The DNA for the CDR3 is TGCAGCGTTGAGCCACTAGCGGGGGAAAACACCGGGGAGCTGTTTTTT. V gene TRBV29-1 combines with J gene TRBJ2-2; 11 bases agree with TRBD2. Germline values: CDR1 SQVTM, CDR2 ANQGSEA. Losses at the gene ends were 3 bases for V and 2 bases for J; bases not matched to a gene: 5. This CDR3 spans 16 amino acids.

The rearrangement links TRBV7-9 to TRBJ1-3; 7 bases agree with TRBD1. V lost 5 bases and J lost 4; bases outside the gene matches: 11. From germline, CDR1 is SEHNR and CDR2 FQNEAQ (reference sequence). This CDR3 is built from 16 residues. For the CDR3, the DNA is TGTGCCAGCAGCGAACCCACAGGGGCGAGGGGAAACACCATATATTTT. Amino acid sequence: CASSEPTGARGNTIYF. Full variable domain (remainder filled in from reference TRBV7-9 and TRBJ1-3): DTGVSQNPRHKITKRGQNVTFRCDPISEHNRLYWYRQTLGQGPEFLTYFQNEAQLEKSRLLSDRFSAERPKGSFSTLEIQRTEQGDSAMYLCASSEPTGARGNTIYFGEGSWLTVV.

This chain uses TRBV12-5 with TRBJ2-5, with 9 bases that match TRBD1. The CDR3 totals 14 residues. The germline CDR1 and CDR2 sequences are LGHNT and FRNRAP. V gave up 6 bases and J gave up 2 bases; unmatched junction bases: 4. The CDR3 sequence is CASGHDRGQETQYF. CDR3 sequence (DNA): TGTGCTAGTGGCCATGACAGGGGGCAAGAGACCCAGTACTTC.

The rearrangement uses TRBV15 and TRBJ1-5; 8 nucleotides align to TRBD1. The CDR3 sequence is 17 residues long. CDR1 and CDR2 from the germline V gene are LNHNV and YYDKDF (reference sequence). V lost 1 base to trimming and J lost 0 bases; unmatched junction nucleotides: 5. The CDR3 bases are TGTGCCACCAGCAGAGGAGGACAGGGAGGTAGCAATCAGCCCCAGCATTTT. Its translation is CATSRGGQGGSNQPQHF.

V usage is TRBV6-5 and J usage is TRBJ2-7; TRBD2 is a possible D gene (7 bases). Trimming removed 6 bases at V and 2 bases at J, with 17 bases between. The CDR3 length is 15 residues. Per the germline V gene, CDR1 is MNHEY and CDR2 is SVGAGI. CDR3 sequence reads: CASRREAQGAYEQYF. Written as DNA, the CDR3 is TGTGCCAGCAGACGGGAGGCACAGGGTGCCTACGAGCAGTACTTC.

V gene TRBV24-1 combines with J gene TRBJ2-2; D perhaps matches TRBD1 (6 bases). This CDR3 is 19 amino acids long. The germline V and J ends were trimmed by 1 base and 5 bases, with 22 bases remaining between them. Germline V gene lookup returns CDR1 KGHDR and CDR2 SFDVKD. CDR3 coding DNA: TGTGCCACCAGTGATTTATGGGGGCCCCAGGCTTTATGGACCGGGGAGCTGTTTTTT. Translation: CATSDLWGPQALWTGELFF.